This TCR beta chain was captured in a study of shared T cell receptors in the human thymus (dated by TCRdb to the early 2020s). About the study as a whole: The study examined how self-reactive, shared T-cell receptor alpha chains are generated in the human thymus.

Receptor amplification or capture employed the immunoSEQ multiplex PCR assay. Held by TCRdb, this immuneACCESS table contains in-frame sequences only and omits some clones. Under half of the omission traces to an unresolved V gene where checked; the cause of the rest is unknown. The sample has 550,000 to 800,000 clones on record, 80% to 90% of them singletons. The top ten clones comprise roughly 0.01% of the sample. The germline V gene yields MGHRA for CDR1 and YSYEKL for CDR2. V is trimmed back by 5 bases and J by 0 bases, and the junction contains 9 bases that no gene match accounts for. The CDR3, cysteine through phenylalanine, is 17 amino acids long. Kept here is only the CDR3 DNA, which spans 51 bases and is read in frame from base 1. Regarding this clone: Its antigen remains unidentified. Base qualities are not provided; no much larger clone lies one nucleotide away.

This sample was also put to use in a study of human thymus T cells. In that second paper, the authors write: In Finland, the donors were immunologically healthy infants who were having open corrective cardiac surgery for congenital heart defects. The thymus tissue came from surgical resects taken out during corrective cardiac surgery. Usage of V and J gene segments appeared to be biased in both the thymic and the peripheral blood repertoires. The related research reported highly overlapping thymic TCR repertoires among unrelated individuals. The study characterized TCR alpha and beta repertoires from about 8 infant thymus samples and four related peripheral blood samples. Donor ages ranging from about 6 to 250 days were recorded, and about six male and two female infants were included in the cohort. Thymocytes were mechanically released from the tissue and were stored as pellets of roughly 10-34 million cells at -70 degrees C. Genomic DNA was extracted from frozen cell pellets with a QIAsymphony instrument. Using the immunoSEQ multiplex PCR assay, the TCRB and TCRAD loci were amplified from a standardized quantity of quality-controlled genomic DNA. The amplicons spanned the V(D)J region and were long enough to cover the CDR3 and allow V and J genes to be identified. The commercial immunoSEQ service was used to sequence amplicons on an Illumina platform. Primer bias and sequencing errors were corrected as previously described, and TCRAD and TCRB were defined on the basis of the IMGT database. immunoSEQ Analyzer 3.0 and VDJTools were used for repertoire analysis, which covered basic statistics, V/J segment usage, diversity estimates, rarefaction and pairwise overlap. Diversity was estimated using the Chao1, ChaoE, Efron-Thisted, Shannon and inverse Simpson indices, and was also estimated on datasets down-sampled to the size of the smallest sample. Repertoire overlap used strict matching of CDR3 nucleotide sequence, V gene and J gene, with Jaccard-based multidimensional scaling clustering. On average, thymus samples yielded roughly 800,000 unique TCRB clonotypes, whereas blood samples yielded some 80,000.

The sequenced material came from thymocytes. The V and J segments used are TRBV4-1 and TRBJ2-4; 8 bases in the middle match TRBD1. The receptor was derived from a girl less than two years old with a congenital heart defect. Donor details come from another sample of the same person, matched by shared clones. The CDR3 has the sequence CASSSAGGSVAKNIQYF. DNA sequence: TGCGCCAGCAGCTCTGCAGGGGGCAGCGTAGCCAAAAACATTCAGTACTTC.